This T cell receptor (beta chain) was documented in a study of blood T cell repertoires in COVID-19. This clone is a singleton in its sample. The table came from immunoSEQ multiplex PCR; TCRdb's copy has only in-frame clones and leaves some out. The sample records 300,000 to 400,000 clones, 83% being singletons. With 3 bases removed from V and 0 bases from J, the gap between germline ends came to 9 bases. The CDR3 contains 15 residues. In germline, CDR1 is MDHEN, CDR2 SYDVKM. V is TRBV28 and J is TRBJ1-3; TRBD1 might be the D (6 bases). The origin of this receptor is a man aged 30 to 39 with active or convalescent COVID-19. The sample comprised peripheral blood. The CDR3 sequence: CASSFRDNSGNTIYF. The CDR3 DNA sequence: TGTGCCAGCAGTTTCCGGGACAACTCTGGAAACACCATATATTTT.